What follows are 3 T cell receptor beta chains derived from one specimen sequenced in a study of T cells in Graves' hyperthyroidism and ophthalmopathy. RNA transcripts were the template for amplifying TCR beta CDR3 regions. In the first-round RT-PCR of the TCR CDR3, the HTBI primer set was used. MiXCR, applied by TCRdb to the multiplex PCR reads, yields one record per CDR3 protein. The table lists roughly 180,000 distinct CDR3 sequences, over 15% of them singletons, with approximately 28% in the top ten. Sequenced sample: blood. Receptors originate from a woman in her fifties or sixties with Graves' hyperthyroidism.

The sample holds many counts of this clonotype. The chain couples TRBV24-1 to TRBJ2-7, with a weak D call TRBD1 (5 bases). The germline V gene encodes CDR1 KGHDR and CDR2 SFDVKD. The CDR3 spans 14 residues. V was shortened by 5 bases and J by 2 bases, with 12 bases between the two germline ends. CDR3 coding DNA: TGTGCCACCAGTGTTTCGGACAACACCTACGAGCAGTACTTC. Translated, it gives CATSVSDNTYEQYF.

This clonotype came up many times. CDR3 bases: TGTGCCAGCAGTTACTCGAGGGGGGGGTTATACACAGATACGCAGTATTTT. It specifies CASSYSRGGLYTDTQYF. This sequence joins TRBV6-5 and TRBJ2-3, with D perhaps TRBD2 (7 bases). Germline loops: CDR1 MNHEY, CDR2 SVGAGI. This CDR3 is 17 amino acids long. V was trimmed by 0 bases and J by 2 bases, leaving 15 bases between them.

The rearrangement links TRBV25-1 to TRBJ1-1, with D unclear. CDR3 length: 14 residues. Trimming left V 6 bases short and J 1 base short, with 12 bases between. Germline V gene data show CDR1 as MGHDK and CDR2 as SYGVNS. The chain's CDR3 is CASRLGGSNTEAFF. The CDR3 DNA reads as TGTGCCAGCAGACTTGGTGGGTCGAACACTGAAGCTTTCTTT.